This T cell receptor beta chain appears in the sequencing data of a study of cytomegalovirus exposure and HLA in healthy donors. Study-wide points: Beyond CMV serostatus, there was no information to go on about immune exposure. Because they were indistinguishable, some V segments, including TRBV6-2 and TRBV6-3, were excluded. Researchers reported that a few CMV-associated chains were confirmed in vitro as CMV antigen-specific.

Comments on this clone: The antigen is not known.

PCR involved 60 Vbeta and 13 Jbeta primers. Data came from immunoSEQ multiplex PCR; TCRdb stores just in-frame clones and leaves some out. The sample table includes about 160,000 clones. CDR1 KGHSH and CDR2 LQKENI come from the germline V gene. V was clipped by 0 bases and J by 6 bases, with 6 bases between them. CDR3 size: 13 residues. The chain is built from TRBV18 and TRBJ1-5; D gene unclear. The receptor was isolated from a man aged 30 to 39 in good health and CMV-seronegative. What was sequenced was PBMCs. In DNA form, the CDR3 reads TGTGCCAGCTCACCACCCTCTCTTCAGCCCCAGCATTTT. It yields the protein CASSPPSLQPQHF. The full variable domain, with the rest looked up from reference TRBV18 and TRBJ1-5, is NAGVMQNPRHLVRRRGQEARLRCSPMKGHSHVYWYRQLPEEGLKFMVYLQKENIIDESGMPKERFSAEFPKEGPSILRIQQVVRGDSAAYFCASSPPSLQPQHFGDGTRLSIL.